The rows below give T cell receptor beta chains drawn from one sample of a study of blood T cells in healthy people across ages. TCRdb reprocessed the 5' RACE reads via MiXCR and lists one record per CDR3 protein. Among around 1,800,000 distinct CDR3 sequences, roughly 43% were seen once, and the ten largest hold around 23%. Sequenced input: blood. The source of these receptors is a human donor in good health. The CDR3 runs from the conserved cysteine through the conserved F or W. A D gene is named only where the DNA matches it firmly. Some rows have no size entry. The others give once, few or many, or a class for an expanded clone.

clone size	D gene	V gene	J gene	CDR3 DNA	CDR3 protein
few	NA	TRBV9	TRBJ1-5	TGTGCCAGCAGCGTAGGCGGACAGTCGAGCAATCAGCCCCAGCATTTT	CASSVGGQSSNQPQHF
NA	NA	TRBV7-3	TRBJ2-3	TGTGCCAGCAGCTCCCGAGATTCCGGGGATACGCAGTATTTT	CASSSRDSGDTQYF
NA	NA	TRBV6-1	TRBJ2-3	TGTGCCAGCAGTGAAAATTGGCGGGATACGCAGTATTTT	CASSENWRDTQYF
NA	TRBD2	TRBV20-1	TRBJ2-1	TGCAGTGCTATTGGCGGGGGGGCCTCTAATGAGCAGTTCTTC	CSAIGGGASNEQFF
NA	NA	TRBV2	TRBJ1-5	TGTGCCAGTAGTGAAGAGTTGGGGGGAGGCAATCAGCCCCAGCATTTT	CASSEELGGGNQPQHF
few	NA	TRBV25-1	TRBJ2-7	TGTGCCAGCAGTGCTCTGGGGGAACGCTCCTACGAGCAGTACTTC	CASSALGERSYEQYF
few	NA	TRBV4-2	TRBJ1-6	TGTGCCAGCAGCCAAGGGACATACGATAATTCACCCCTCCACTTT	CASSQGTYDNSPLHF
NA	NA	TRBV4-1	TRBJ2-1	TGCGCCAGCAGCCAAGATAAGGGGGACTACCTGAATGAGCAGTTCTTC	CASSQDKGDYLNEQFF
NA	NA	TRBV7-3	TRBJ1-1	TGTGCCAGCAGCTTAACGTCGGCCACTGAAGCTTTCTTT	CASSLTSATEAFF
NA	TRBD2	TRBV10-3	TRBJ2-3	TGTGCCACTCAGAGTCCGAGAGCGGGGGACACAGATACGCAGTATTTT	CATQSPRAGDTDTQYF
NA	NA	TRBV5-1	TRBJ1-6	TGCGCCAGCAGCTTTTGGACCTCGACAGGAGGGTTTAATTCACCCCTCCACTTT	CASSFWTSTGGFNSPLHF
few	NA	TRBV11-3	TRBJ2-2	TGTGCCAGCAGCTTCCCCCCCGGCGGGGCGAACACCGGGGAGCTGTTTTTT	CASSFPPGGANTGELFF
NA	NA	TRBV12-3/TRBV12-4	TRBJ1-2	TGTGCCAGCAGTTTAGGAGGATCACCCTATGGCTACACCTTC	CASSLGGSPYGYTF
NA	TRBD1	TRBV6-5	TRBJ1-1	TGTGCCAGCAGTTACGCAGGGGGCGGTGAAGCTTTCTTT	CASSYAGGGEAFF
NA	TRBD2	TRBV6-5	TRBJ2-1	TGTGCCAGCAGTTCCCAGGGTGTTGGAGCGGGGCCCTACAATGAGCAGTTCTTC	CASSSQGVGAGPYNEQFF
NA	NA	TRBV7-9	TRBJ2-3	TGTGCCAGCAGCTCCCCGAGTCAATCCACAGATACGCAGTATTTT	CASSSPSQSTDTQYF